The 3 T cell receptor beta chains below were found in one sample sequenced in a study of shared clonotypes between healthy human individuals. The data were produced by immunoSEQ multiplex PCR, yet TCRdb's version contains in-frame clones alone and is incomplete. The table shows millions of clones, with approximately 93% occurring only once. Sample: naive CD4+ T cells from PBMCs. Subset noted: CD45RA+ positively selected. These receptors all stem from a man younger than 35 in good health. Some clones in this sample may be carry-over from other donors' samples.

CDR3 amino acids: CASTPVGQGAYSNQPQHF. DNA for the CDR3: TGTGCCAGTACCCCCGTCGGACAGGGCGCCTATAGCAATCAGCCCCAGCATTTT. The chain carries TRBV19 and TRBJ1-5, with 8 bases matching TRBD1. This CDR3 comprises 18 residues. Trimming removed 7 bases from V and 0 bases from J; junction bases left unmatched: 14. Germline loops: CDR1 LNHDA, CDR2 SQIVND (reference sequence).

The chain combines TRBV28 with TRBJ2-7, with unresolved D. Germline V gives CDR1 MDHEN, CDR2 SYDVKM. This CDR3 has 14 residues. V lost 6 bases and J 3 bases, leaving 15 bases between the germline ends. The CDR3 protein is CASRHVSPDYEQYF. CDR3 in DNA: TGTGCCAGCAGGCACGTAAGTCCGGACTACGAGCAGTACTTC.

The count of this clone is one. The gene calls are TRBV7-9 and TRBJ1-6, with TRBD1 matching over 9 bases. V was pared by 4 bases and J by 4 bases, with 8 bases of the junction left unmatched. The CDR3 sequence is 17 residues long. Germline-derived CDR1 and CDR2 are SEHNR and FQNEAQ (reference sequence). The CDR3 sequence is CASSSHSGTGYNSPLHF. The CDR3 DNA is TGTGCCAGCAGCTCACATTCCGGGACAGGGTATAATTCACCCCTCCACTTT.